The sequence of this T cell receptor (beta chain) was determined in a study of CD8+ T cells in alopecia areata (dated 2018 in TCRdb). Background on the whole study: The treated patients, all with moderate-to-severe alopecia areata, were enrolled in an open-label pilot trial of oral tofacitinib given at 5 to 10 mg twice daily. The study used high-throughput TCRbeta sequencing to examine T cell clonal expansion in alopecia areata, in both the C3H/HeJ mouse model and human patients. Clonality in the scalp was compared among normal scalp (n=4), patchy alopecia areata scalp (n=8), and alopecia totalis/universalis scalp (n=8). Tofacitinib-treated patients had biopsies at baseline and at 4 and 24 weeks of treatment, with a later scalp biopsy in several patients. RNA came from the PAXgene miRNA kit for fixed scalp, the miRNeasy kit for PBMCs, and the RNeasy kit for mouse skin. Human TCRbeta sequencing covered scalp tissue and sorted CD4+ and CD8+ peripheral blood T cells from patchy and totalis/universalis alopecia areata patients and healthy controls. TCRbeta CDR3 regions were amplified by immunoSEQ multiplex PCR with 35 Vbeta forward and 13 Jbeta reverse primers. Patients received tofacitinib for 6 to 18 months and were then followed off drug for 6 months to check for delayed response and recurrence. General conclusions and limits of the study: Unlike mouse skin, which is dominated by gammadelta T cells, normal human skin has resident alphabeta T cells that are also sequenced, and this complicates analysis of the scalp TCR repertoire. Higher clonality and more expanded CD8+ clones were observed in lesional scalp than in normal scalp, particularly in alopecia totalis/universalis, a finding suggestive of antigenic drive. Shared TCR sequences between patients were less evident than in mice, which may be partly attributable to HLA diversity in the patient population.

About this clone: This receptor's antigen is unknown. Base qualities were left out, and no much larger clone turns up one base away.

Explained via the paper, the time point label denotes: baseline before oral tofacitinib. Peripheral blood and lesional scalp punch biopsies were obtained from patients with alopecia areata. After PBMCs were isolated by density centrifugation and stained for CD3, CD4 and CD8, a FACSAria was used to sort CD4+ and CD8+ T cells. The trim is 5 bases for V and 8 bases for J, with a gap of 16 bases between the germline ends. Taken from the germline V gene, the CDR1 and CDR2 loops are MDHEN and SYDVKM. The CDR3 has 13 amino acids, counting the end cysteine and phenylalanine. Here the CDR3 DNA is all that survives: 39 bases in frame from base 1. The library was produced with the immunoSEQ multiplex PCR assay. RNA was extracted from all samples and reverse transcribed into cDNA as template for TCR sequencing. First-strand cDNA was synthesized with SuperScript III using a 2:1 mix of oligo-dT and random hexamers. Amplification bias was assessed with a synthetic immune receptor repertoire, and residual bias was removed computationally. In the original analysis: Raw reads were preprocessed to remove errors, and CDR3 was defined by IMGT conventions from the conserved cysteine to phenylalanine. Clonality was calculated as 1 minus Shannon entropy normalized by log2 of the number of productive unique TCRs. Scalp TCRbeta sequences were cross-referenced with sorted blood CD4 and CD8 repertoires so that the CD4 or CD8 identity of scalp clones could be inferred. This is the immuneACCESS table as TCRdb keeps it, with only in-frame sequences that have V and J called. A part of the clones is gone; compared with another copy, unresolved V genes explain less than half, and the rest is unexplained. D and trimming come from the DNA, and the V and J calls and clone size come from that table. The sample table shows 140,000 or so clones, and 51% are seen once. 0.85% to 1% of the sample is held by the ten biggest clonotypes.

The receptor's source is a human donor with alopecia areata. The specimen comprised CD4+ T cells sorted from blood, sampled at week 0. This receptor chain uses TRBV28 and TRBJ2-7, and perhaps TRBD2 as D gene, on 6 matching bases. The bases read TGTGCCAGCAGTGTGGAGATTGCGGGACAGCAGTACTTC. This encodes CASSVEIAGQQYF.